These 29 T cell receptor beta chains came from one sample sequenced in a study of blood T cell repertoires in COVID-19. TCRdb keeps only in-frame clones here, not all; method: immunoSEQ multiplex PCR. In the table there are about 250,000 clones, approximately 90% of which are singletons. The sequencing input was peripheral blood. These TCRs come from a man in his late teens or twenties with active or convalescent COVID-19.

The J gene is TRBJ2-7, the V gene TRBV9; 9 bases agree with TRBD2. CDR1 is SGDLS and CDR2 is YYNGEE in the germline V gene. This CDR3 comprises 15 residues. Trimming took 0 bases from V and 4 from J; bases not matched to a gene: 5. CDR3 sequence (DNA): TGTGCCAGCAGCGTAGCTAGCGGGATTGCTTACGAGCAGTACTTC. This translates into CASSVASGIAYEQYF.

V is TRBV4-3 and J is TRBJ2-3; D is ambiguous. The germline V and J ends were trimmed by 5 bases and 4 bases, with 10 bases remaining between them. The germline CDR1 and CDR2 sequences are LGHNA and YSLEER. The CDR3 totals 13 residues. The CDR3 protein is CASSTQQSDTQYF. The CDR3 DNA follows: TGCGCCAGCAGCACACAACAGTCAGATACGCAGTATTTT.

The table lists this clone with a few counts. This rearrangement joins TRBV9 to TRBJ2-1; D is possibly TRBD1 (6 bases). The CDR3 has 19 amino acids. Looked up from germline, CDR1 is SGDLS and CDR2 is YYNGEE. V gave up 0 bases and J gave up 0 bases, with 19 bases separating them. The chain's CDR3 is CASSVEGRGGSSSYNEQFF. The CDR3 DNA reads TGTGCCAGCAGCGTAGAGGGCAGGGGTGGTTCTAGCTCCTACAATGAGCAGTTCTTC.

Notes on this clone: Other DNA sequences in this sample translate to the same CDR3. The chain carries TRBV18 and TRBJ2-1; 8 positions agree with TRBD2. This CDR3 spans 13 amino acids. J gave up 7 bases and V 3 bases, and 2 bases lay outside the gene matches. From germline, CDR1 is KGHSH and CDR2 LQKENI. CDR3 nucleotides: TGTGCCAGCTCACCTGGACTAGCTAATGAGCAGTTCTTC. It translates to CASSPGLANEQFF.

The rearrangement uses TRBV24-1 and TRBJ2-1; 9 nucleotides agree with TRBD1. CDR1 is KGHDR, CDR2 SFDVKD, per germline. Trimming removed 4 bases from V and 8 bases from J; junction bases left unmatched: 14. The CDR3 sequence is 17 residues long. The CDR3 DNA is TGTGCCACCAGTGAAACAGGGGGCGGGGCCACACAGGATGAGCAGTTCTTC. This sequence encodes CATSETGGGATQDEQFF.

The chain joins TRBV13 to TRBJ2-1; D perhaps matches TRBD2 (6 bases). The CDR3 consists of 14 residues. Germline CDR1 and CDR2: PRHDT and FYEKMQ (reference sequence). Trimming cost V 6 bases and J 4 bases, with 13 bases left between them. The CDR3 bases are TGTGCCAGCAGACCGAGCGGGTGGTACAATGAGCAGTTCTTC. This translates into CASRPSGWYNEQFF.

This chain's CDR3 is CASSQASTSSYEQYF. The DNA for the CDR3 is TGCGCCAGCAGCCAAGCTTCTACTAGCTCCTACGAGCAGTACTTC. The V and J genes are TRBV4-1 and TRBJ2-7; possible D gene TRBD2, 5 bases. V dropped 1 base and J dropped 0 bases, with 10 bases sitting between them. Germline assignment: CDR1 MGHRA and CDR2 YSYEKL. The CDR3 is 15 amino acids.

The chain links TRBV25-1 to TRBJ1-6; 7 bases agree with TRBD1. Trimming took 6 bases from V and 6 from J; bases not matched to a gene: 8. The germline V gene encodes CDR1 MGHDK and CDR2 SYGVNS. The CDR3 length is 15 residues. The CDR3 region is CASREPGTVNSPLHF. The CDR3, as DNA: TGTGCCAGCAGGGAACCCGGGACAGTTAATTCACCCCTCCACTTT.

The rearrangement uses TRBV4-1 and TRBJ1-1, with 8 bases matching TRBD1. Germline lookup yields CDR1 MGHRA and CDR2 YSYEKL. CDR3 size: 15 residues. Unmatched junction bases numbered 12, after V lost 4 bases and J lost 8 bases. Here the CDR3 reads CASSPTGEGSLEAFF. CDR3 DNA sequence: TGCGCCAGCAGCCCGACAGGGGAGGGAAGTCTCGAAGCTTTCTTT.

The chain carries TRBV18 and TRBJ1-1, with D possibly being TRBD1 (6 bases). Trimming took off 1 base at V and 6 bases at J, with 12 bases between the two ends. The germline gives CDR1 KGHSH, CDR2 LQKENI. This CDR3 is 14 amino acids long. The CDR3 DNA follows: TGTGCCAGCTCACCACGGACCAGGGGTGCTGAAGCTTTCTTT. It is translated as CASSPRTRGAEAFF.

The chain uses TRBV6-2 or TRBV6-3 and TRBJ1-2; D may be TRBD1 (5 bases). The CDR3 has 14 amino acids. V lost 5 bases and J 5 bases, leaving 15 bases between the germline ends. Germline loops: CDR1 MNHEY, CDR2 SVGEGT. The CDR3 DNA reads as TGTGCCAGCAGTCGCCCGACAGTTGCTTATGGCTACACCTTC. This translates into CASSRPTVAYGYTF.

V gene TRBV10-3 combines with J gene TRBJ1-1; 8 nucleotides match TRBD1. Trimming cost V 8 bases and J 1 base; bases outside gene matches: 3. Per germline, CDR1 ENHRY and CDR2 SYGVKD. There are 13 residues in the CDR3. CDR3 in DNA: TGTGCCATCCAGGGGGCGCGGAACACTGAAGCTTTCTTT. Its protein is CAIQGARNTEAFF.

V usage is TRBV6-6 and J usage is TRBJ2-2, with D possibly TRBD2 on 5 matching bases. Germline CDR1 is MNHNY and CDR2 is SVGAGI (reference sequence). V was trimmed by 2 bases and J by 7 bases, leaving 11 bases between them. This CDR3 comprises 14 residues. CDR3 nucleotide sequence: TGTGCCAGCAGTTACCCCGGGGAAGGCGGGGAGCTGTTTTTT. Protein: CASSYPGEGGELFF.

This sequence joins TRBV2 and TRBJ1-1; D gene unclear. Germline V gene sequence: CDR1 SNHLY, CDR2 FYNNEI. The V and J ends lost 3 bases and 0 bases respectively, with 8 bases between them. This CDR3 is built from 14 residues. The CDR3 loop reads CASSDQELNTEAFF. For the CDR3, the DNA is TGTGCCAGCAGTGATCAGGAATTGAACACTGAAGCTTTCTTT.

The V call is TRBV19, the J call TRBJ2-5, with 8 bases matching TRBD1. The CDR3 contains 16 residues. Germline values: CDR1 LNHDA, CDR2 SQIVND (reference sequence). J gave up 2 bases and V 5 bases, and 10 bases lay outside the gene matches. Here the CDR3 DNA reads TGTGCCAGTAGTCTCGCGTCGACAGGGGATCAAGAGACCCAGTACTTC. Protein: CASSLASTGDQETQYF.

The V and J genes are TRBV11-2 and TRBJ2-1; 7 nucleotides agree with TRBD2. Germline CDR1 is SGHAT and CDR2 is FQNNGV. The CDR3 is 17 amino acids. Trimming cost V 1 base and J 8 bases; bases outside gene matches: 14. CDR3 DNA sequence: TGTGCCAGCAGCTTAGTACGCGCGGCGGGGGTAGGGGATGAGCAGTTCTTC. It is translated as CASSLVRAAGVGDEQFF.

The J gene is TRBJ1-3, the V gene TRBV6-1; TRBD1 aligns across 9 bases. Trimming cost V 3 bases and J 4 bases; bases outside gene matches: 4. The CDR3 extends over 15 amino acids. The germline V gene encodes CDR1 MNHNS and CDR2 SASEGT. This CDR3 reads CASSDRTGEGNTIYF. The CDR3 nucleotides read TGTGCCAGCAGTGATAGGACAGGGGAGGGAAACACCATATATTTT.

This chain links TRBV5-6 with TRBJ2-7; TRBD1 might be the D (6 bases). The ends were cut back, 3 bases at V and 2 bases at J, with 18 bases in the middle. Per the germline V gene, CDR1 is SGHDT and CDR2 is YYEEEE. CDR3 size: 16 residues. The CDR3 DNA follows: TGTGCCAGCAGCTGGACATCCGGGACAAAACCCTACGAGCAGTACTTC. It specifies CASSWTSGTKPYEQYF.

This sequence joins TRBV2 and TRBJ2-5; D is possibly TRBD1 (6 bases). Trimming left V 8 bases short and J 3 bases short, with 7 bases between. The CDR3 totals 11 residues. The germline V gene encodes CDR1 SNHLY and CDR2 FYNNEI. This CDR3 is CASRQEETQYF. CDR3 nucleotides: TGTGCCAGCCGACAGGAAGAGACCCAGTACTTC.

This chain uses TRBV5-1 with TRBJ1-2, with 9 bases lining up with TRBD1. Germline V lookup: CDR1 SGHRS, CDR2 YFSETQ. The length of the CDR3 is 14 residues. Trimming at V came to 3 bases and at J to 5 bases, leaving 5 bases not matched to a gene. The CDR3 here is CASSSGQGQYGYTF. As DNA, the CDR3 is TGCGCCAGCAGCTCCGGACAGGGGCAGTATGGCTACACCTTC.

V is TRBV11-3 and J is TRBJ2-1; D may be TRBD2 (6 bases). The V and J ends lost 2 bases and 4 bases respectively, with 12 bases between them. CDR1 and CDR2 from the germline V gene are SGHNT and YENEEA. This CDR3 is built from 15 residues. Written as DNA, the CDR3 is TGTGCCAGCAGCTTACATAGCGGCCGGTACAATGAGCAGTTCTTC. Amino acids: CASSLHSGRYNEQFF.

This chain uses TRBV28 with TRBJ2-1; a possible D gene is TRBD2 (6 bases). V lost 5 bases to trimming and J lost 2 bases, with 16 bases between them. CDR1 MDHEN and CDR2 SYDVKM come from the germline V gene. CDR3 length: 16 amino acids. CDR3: CASSMIREFPYNEQFF. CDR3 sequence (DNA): TGTGCCAGCAGTATGATACGGGAGTTCCCCTACAATGAGCAGTTCTTC.

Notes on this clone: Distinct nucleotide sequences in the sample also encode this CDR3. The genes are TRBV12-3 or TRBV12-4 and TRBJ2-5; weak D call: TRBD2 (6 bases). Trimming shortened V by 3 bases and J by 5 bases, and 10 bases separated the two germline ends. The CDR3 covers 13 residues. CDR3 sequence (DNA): TGTGCCAGCAGTTTTGCGGGACTGGAGACCCAGTACTTC. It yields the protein CASSFAGLETQYF.

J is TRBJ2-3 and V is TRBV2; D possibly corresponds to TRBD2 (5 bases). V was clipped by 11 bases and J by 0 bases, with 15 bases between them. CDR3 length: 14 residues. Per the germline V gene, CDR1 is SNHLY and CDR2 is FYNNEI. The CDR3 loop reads CASGQRSSTDTQYF. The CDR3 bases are TGTGCCTCGGGTCAGCGGTCTAGCACAGATACGCAGTATTTT.

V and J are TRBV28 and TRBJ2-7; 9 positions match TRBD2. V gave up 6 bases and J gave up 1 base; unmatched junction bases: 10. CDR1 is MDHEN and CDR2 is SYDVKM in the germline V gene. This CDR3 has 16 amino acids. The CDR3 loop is CASSPQLAGSSYEQYF. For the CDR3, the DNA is TGTGCCAGCAGCCCCCAACTAGCGGGCTCTTCCTACGAGCAGTACTTC.

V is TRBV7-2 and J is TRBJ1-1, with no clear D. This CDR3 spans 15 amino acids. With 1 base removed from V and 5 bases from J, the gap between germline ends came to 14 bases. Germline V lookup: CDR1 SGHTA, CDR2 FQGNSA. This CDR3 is CASSLVIQMRTEAFF. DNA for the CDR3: TGTGCCAGCAGCTTAGTTATTCAGATGAGGACTGAAGCTTTCTTT.

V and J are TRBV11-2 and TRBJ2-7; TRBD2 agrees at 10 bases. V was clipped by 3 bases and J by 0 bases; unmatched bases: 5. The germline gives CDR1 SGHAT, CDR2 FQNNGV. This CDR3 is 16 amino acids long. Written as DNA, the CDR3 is TGTGCCAGCAGCTTGGAAACTAGCGGGATCTCCTACGAGCAGTACTTC. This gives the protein CASSLETSGISYEQYF.

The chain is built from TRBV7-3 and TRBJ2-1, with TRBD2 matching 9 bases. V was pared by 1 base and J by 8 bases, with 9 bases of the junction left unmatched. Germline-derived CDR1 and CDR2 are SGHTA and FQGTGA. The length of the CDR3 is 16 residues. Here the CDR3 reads CASSLRGGRGGDEQFF. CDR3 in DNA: TGTGCCAGCAGCTTAAGAGGCGGGAGGGGTGGCGATGAGCAGTTCTTC.

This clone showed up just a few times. In DNA form, the CDR3 reads TGTGCCAGCAGCTTTGGCCGACTATGGGTTGGCTACACCTTC. Its translation is CASSFGRLWVGYTF. V and J are TRBV5-6 and TRBJ1-2; unclear D gene. Germline CDR1 SGHDT, CDR2 YYEEEE. V dropped 2 bases and J dropped 7 bases, with 15 bases sitting between them. The CDR3 has 14 amino acids.